The 25 T cell receptor beta chains below all came from one sample that was sequenced in a study of low-dose radiotherapy and immunotherapy resistance in tumors. Primers used for first-strand cDNA, a TRAV- and TRBV-specific set, covered both alpha and beta chains. A constant-region primer paired with the V-primer adapter amplified TCRs over roughly 18 PCR cycles. MiXCR, applied by TCRdb to the reads, yields one record per CDR3 protein. The sample records some 57,000 distinct CDR3 sequences, 20% to 25% being singletons. Time point: before trial treatment. Sequenced here: PBMCs, sampled before treatment. The receptors were sampled from a male donor with prostate cancer.

This clonotype was observed a handful of times. A far larger clone is one base from this, pointing to a likely read error. The chain links TRBV7-4 to TRBJ2-7, with D possibly matching TRBD2 (6 bases). CDR3 length equals 13 residues. CDR1 is SGHVT and CDR2 is SQSDAQ in the germline V gene. The CDR3, as DNA: TGTGCCAGCAGTTCCCGGGGGAAACACGAGCAGTGCTTC. It yields the protein CASSSRGKHEQCF. Combining the CDR3 with reference TRBV7-4 and TRBJ2-7 gives the whole variable domain GAGVSQSPRYKVAKRGRDVALRCDSISGHVTLYWYRQTLGQGSEVLTYSQSDAQRDKSGRPSGRFSAERPERSVSTLKIQRTEQGDSAVYLCASSSRGKHEQCFGPGTRLTVT.

This clonotype has just one count. This chain connects TRBV11-2 to TRBJ2-1, with TRBD2 matching 8 bases. Germline V gene sequence: CDR1 SGHAT, CDR2 FQNNGV. The CDR3 is 15 amino acids. V lost 1 base, J lost 6 bases, and 5 bases stayed unmatched. The CDR3 nucleotides read TGTGCCAGCAGCTTAGCTGCGGGAGGAGGCAATGAGCAGTTCTTC. Encoded protein: CASSLAAGGGNEQFF.

This clonotype appeared many times. This chain links TRBV2 with TRBJ2-3; D gene uncertain. This CDR3 is built from 11 residues. Germline CDR1 reads SNHLY; CDR2 reads FYNNEI. V lost 3 bases and J lost 8, with 6 bases in between. CDR3 coding DNA: TGTGCCAGCAGTGACTGGGTTACGCAGTATTTT. Translated, it gives CASSDWVTQYF.

This clonotype was counted ten times or more. The chain links TRBV18 to TRBJ2-2; a weak D match, TRBD1 (5 bases). Trimming left V 3 bases short and J 2 bases short, with 7 bases between. CDR3 size: 14 residues. Germline CDR1 reads KGHSH; CDR2 reads LQKENI. CDR3: CASSPDTNTGELFF. CDR3 sequence (DNA): TGTGCCAGCTCACCGGACACCAACACCGGGGAGCTGTTTTTT.

This clonotype was seen repeatedly, ten times or more. One junction end disagrees with the germline gene, perhaps due to a read error. The chain uses TRBV6-1 and TRBJ1-1; possible D gene TRBD1, 6 bases. Germline values: CDR1 MNHNS, CDR2 SASEGT. CDR3 length: 14 amino acids. For the CDR3, the DNA is TGTGCCAGCAGTGAAGCTTGGGGGCCCGGTGAAACTTTCTTT. Translating gives CASSEAWGPGETFF.

CDR3 amino acids: CASSVGVAGGNEQFF. The CDR3 region has the DNA TGTGCCAGCAGCGTAGGAGTAGCGGGAGGCAATGAGCAGTTCTTC. The rearrangement joins TRBV9 to TRBJ2-1; 10 nucleotides line up with TRBD2. J gave up 6 bases and V 0 bases, and 3 bases lay outside the gene matches. Germline V gene lookup returns CDR1 SGDLS and CDR2 YYNGEE. The CDR3 has 15 amino acids.

This clonotype was detected ten times or more. The chain has TRBV29-1 and TRBJ2-1; D is uncertain. Trimming cost V 7 bases and J 7 bases, with 8 bases left between them. Germline CDR1 is SQVTM and CDR2 is ANQGSEA. This CDR3 is built from 10 residues. The chain's CDR3 is CSGLFNEQFF. Here the CDR3 DNA reads TGCAGCGGGCTCTTTAATGAGCAGTTCTTC.

Comment on this clonotype: A read error is the likely source, as a far larger clone sits one nucleotide away. J is TRBJ2-5 and V is TRBV6-6, with 16 bases identical to TRBD2. Trimming at V came to 5 bases and at J to 6 bases, leaving 6 bases not matched to a gene. Germline CDR1 and CDR2: MNHNY and SVGAGI (reference sequence). This CDR3 has 16 amino acids. The CDR3 DNA reads as TGTGCCAGCAGTCCCGGGACTAGCGGGGGGGCTAAGACCCAGTACTTC. This sequence encodes CASSPGTSGGAKTQYF.

The chain is built from TRBV6-5 and TRBJ2-3; TRBD1 matches at 7 bases. V was clipped by 2 bases and J by 0 bases; unmatched bases: 8. CDR3 length equals 17 residues. Germline V gene lookup returns CDR1 MNHEY and CDR2 SVGAGI. CDR3 protein: CASSYALRQGSTDTQYF. The CDR3 nucleotides are TGTGCCAGCAGTTACGCCCTCCGACAGGGTAGCACAGATACGCAGTATTTT.

This clonotype was observed a handful of times. CDR3 region: CSARKGTQETQYF. The CDR3 DNA is TGCAGTGCTAGAAAGGGTACGCAAGAGACCCAGTACTTC. The J gene is TRBJ2-5, the V gene TRBV20-1; D is unresolved. Germline V gene lookup returns CDR1 DFQATT and CDR2 SNEGSKA (reference sequence). The germline V and J ends were trimmed by 2 bases and 2 bases, with 9 bases remaining between them. The CDR3 is 13 amino acids.

This clonotype was detected ten times or more. The chain uses TRBV10-3 and TRBJ2-2; possible D gene TRBD2, 5 bases. V was pared by 4 bases and J by 6 bases, with 9 bases between. CDR1 ENHRY and CDR2 SYGVKD come from the germline V gene. The CDR3 totals 13 residues. The CDR3 here is CAISAGEPGELFF. The DNA for the CDR3 is TGTGCCATCAGTGCCGGGGAACCCGGGGAGCTGTTTTTT.

This clonotype was picked up many times. The chain recombines TRBV12-3 or TRBV12-4 with TRBJ1-3; D unclear. Trimming shortened V by 7 bases and J by 7 bases, and 8 bases separated the two germline ends. The CDR3 has 11 amino acids. CDR3 in amino acids: CASNPANTIYF. The CDR3 DNA reads TGTGCCAGCAACCCAGCGAACACCATATATTTT.

This clonotype came up many times. Possible read error: a much larger clone is one base away. The CDR3 sequence: CASSQVLGSVSYGQYF. The CDR3 coding sequence is TGCGCCAGCAGCCAAGTGCTGGGGAGCGTCTCCTACGGGCAGTACTTC. The genes are TRBV4-1 and TRBJ2-7; possibly TRBD2 for D (5 bases). The V gene's germline CDR1 is MGHRA and CDR2 YSYEKL. CDR3 length: 16 amino acids.

With respect to this clonotype: This sequence may be a read error, since a much larger clone differs from it by one base. V gene TRBV25-1 combines with J gene TRBJ2-3, with 8 bases aligning to TRBD2. Germline values: CDR1 MGHDK, CDR2 SYGVNS. The CDR3 consists of 15 residues. V lost 3 bases to trimming and J lost 10 bases; unmatched junction nucleotides: 12. Written as DNA, the CDR3 is TGTGCCAGCAGTGAGACAAGCGGGAGAGCGGATGCGCAGTATTTT. Protein: CASSETSGRADAQYF. The variable domain in full, completed from reference TRBV25-1 and TRBJ2-3, reads EADIYQTPRYLVIGTGKKITLECSQTMGHDKMYWYQQDPGMELHLIHYSYGVNSTEKGDLSSESTVSRIRTEHFPLTLESARPSHTSQYLCASSETSGRADAQYFGPGTRLTVL.

This clonotype has ten or more counts. V is TRBV5-4 and J is TRBJ2-1, with a tentative D call TRBD2 (7 bases). This CDR3 is 15 amino acids long. Trimming stripped 2 bases from V and 10 bases from J, with 19 bases between. The germline V gene has CDR1 SGHNT and CDR2 YYREEE (reference sequence). Here the CDR3 reads CASSLRGGAYWEQFF. The CDR3, as DNA: TGTGCCAGCAGCTTAAGGGGGGGCGCTTATTGGGAGCAGTTCTTC.

In this sample, this clonotype turned up many times. This chain connects TRBV27 to TRBJ1-5; no clear D gene. The CDR3 covers 13 residues. CDR1 MNHEY and CDR2 SMNVEV come from the germline V gene (reference sequence). Trimming pared 2 bases from V and 5 bases from J, leaving 7 bases between. CDR3 coding DNA: TGTGCCAGCAGTTTAACGGGGTATCAGCCCCAGCATTTT. Its protein product is CASSLTGYQPQHF.

This clonotype was found a few times. The chain carries TRBV25-1 and TRBJ2-1; 8 bases line up with TRBD1. In germline, CDR1 is MGHDK, CDR2 SYGVNS. The CDR3 runs to 14 residues. Trimming at V came to 4 bases and at J to 8 bases, leaving 7 bases not matched to a gene. The CDR3 region is CASSGWTGKDEQFF. CDR3 nucleotides: TGTGCCAGCAGTGGGTGGACAGGGAAGGATGAGCAGTTCTTC.

As regards this clonotype: A far more abundant clone sits one base away, making this likely a read error. This rearrangement joins TRBV5-3 to TRBJ2-3; D not certain. TRBV5-3 is reported as an ORF; its role is uncertain. CDR3 length: 14 amino acids. CDR3 protein: CASSLEWVADTQYF. The DNA for the CDR3 is TGTGCCAGCAGCTTGGAGTGGGTTGCGGATACGCAGTATTTT.

This clonotype has ten or more counts. This chain joins TRBV6-2 or TRBV6-3 and TRBJ1-1; no reliable D call. Trimming removed 4 bases from V and 3 bases from J, with 15 bases in between. CDR1 and CDR2 from the germline V gene are MNHEY and SVGEGT. CDR3 length equals 15 residues. The CDR3 DNA follows: TGTGCCAGCAGTTCTCTACGTTCATTTTACACTGAAGCTTTCTTT. It is translated as CASSSLRSFYTEAFF.

This clonotype was counted ten times or more. V is TRBV29-1 and J is TRBJ1-1; 8 positions agree with TRBD1. The CDR3 sequence is 13 residues long. CDR1 is SQVTM, CDR2 ANQGSEA, per germline. V lost 7 bases to trimming and J lost 4 bases; unmatched junction nucleotides: 8. CDR3 nucleotide sequence: TGCAGCGCCCGGACAGGGACGATCACTGAAGCTTTCTTT. Its protein product is CSARTGTITEAFF. The full variable domain, its missing parts supplied by reference TRBV29-1 and TRBJ1-1, is SAVISQKPSRDICQRGTSLTIQCQVDSQVTMMFWYRQQPGQSLTLIATANQGSEATYESGFVIDKFPISRPNLTFSTLTVSNMSPEDSSIYLCSARTGTITEAFFGQGTRLTVV.

This clonotype occurred many times. The V gene is TRBV19, the J gene TRBJ1-5; D not resolved. The CDR3 extends over 13 amino acids. The ends were cut back, 4 bases at V and 2 bases at J, with 6 bases in the middle. Germline V gene lookup returns CDR1 LNHDA and CDR2 SQIVND (reference sequence). The CDR3 sequence is CASSKAGNQPQHF. CDR3 sequence (DNA): TGTGCCAGTAGTAAGGCAGGCAATCAGCCCCAGCATTTT.

J is TRBJ2-3 and V is TRBV30, with 12 positions matching TRBD2. V shed 0 bases, J shed 5 bases, and the junction held 15 bases outside the gene matches. Germline loops: CDR1 GTSNPN, CDR2 SVGIG (reference sequence). The CDR3 spans 19 residues. CDR3 in DNA: TGTGCCTGGAGTGTATGGCCTAGCGGGAGGGTAGAGCTGAAAGATACGCAGTATTTT. It specifies CAWSVWPSGRVELKDTQYF.

This clonotype has a count of ten or more. V and J are TRBV5-1 and TRBJ2-7; 7 bases map to TRBD1. Trimming took 5 bases from V and 4 from J; bases not matched to a gene: 12. The germline CDR1 and CDR2 sequences are SGHRS and YFSETQ. This CDR3 spans 15 amino acids. CDR3 loop: CASSEGTAKQYEQYF. CDR3 bases: TGCGCCAGCAGTGAGGGGACAGCCAAACAATACGAGCAGTACTTC.

This clonotype appeared once. A far larger clone is off by one base, so a read error is likely. The rearrangement uses TRBV2 and TRBJ2-1; 7 bases map to TRBD1. This CDR3 has 15 residues. Germline V CDR1 and CDR2: SNHLY, FYNNEI. The J segment lost 13 bases and the V segment lost 8 bases, leaving 20 bases of the junction unmatched. This CDR3 is CASFPYENRGRSQFF. The CDR3 region has the DNA TGTGCCAGCTTCCCCTACGAGAACAGGGGAAGGTCCCAGTTCTTC.

This clonotype came up many times. The genes are TRBV5-1 and TRBJ1-1; TRBD1 matches at 7 bases. The ends lost 3 bases at V and 4 bases at J; junction bases unmatched: 3. Germline lookup yields CDR1 SGHRS and CDR2 YFSETQ. The CDR3 runs 13 residues. The CDR3 reads CASSSDRATEAFF. The DNA of the CDR3 is TGCGCCAGCAGCTCCGACAGGGCCACTGAAGCTTTCTTT.